The 25 T cell receptor beta chains presented below share a single source sample, sequenced in a study of regulatory T cells in long-lasting Graves disease (dated by TCRdb to the early 2020s). The method was multiplex PCR. Sequencing was carried out with an Illumina HiSeq 4000. CDR3 regions were amplified by Arm-PCR with iRepertoire HTBI primers to construct TCR beta libraries. TCRdb reanalyzed the raw reads on its own, using fastp at Q25 for trimming and MiXCR for clone calling, and kept in-frame beta chains. Rows matching on CDR3 protein sequence are summarized as one entry with the most common DNA and genes. The sample table holds 400,000 to 500,000 distinct CDR3 sequences, of which approximately 15% were seen once. The ten largest clones take up 16% of the sample. The time point label on this specimen signifies: newly diagnosed GD, antithyroid drugs for less than 3 months. For both TCR sequencing and RNA sequencing, RNA was extracted from PBMCs in TRIzol.

The same sample was also used in a study of T cells in Graves' hyperthyroidism and ophthalmopathy.

Here the sequenced sample was peripheral blood mononuclear cells (PBMCs), taken at new diagnosis, from a patient treated with antithyroid drugs. Every receptor here comes from a woman in her 30s with Graves disease. Donor details come from another sample of the same person, matched by shared clones.

This clonotype was counted only a few times. The chain carries TRBV24-1 and TRBJ1-1; tentatively, D is TRBD1 (6 bases). Germline assignment: CDR1 KGHDR and CDR2 SFDVKD. V lost 3 bases and J 6 bases, leaving 10 bases between the germline ends. The CDR3 consists of 13 residues. The CDR3 region is CATSDPGQSEAFF. The CDR3 DNA reads TGTGCCACCAGTGATCCCGGACAGTCTGAAGCTTTCTTT.

This clonotype was seen a handful of times. The chain has TRBV6-2 or TRBV6-3 and TRBJ2-1, with 8 bases aligning to TRBD2. This CDR3 spans 14 amino acids. Germline V gene lookup returns CDR1 MNHEY and CDR2 SVGEGT. The ends lost 2 bases at V and 6 bases at J; junction bases unmatched: 3. The CDR3 coding sequence is TGTGCCAGCAGTTACAATGCGGGGGGCAATGAGCAGTTCTTC. Protein sequence: CASSYNAGGNEQFF.

V gene TRBV7-2 combines with J gene TRBJ2-5; D may be TRBD1 or TRBD2 (7 bases each). Germline CDR1 reads SGHTA; CDR2 reads FQGNSA. Deletions cut 1 base from V and 5 bases from J, with 14 bases between. The CDR3 runs 15 residues. The CDR3 DNA is TGTGCCAGCAGCTTAGTTAGACAGGGAGGGGAGACCCAGTACTTC. Its translation is CASSLVRQGGETQYF.

The CDR3 DNA reads TGTGCCAGCACGCCGGGACAGGCCTATTCACCCCTCCACTTT. Translated, it gives CASTPGQAYSPLHF. The rearrangement uses TRBV28 and TRBJ1-6, with 8 nucleotides matching TRBD1. V lost 7 bases and J lost 8; bases outside the gene matches: 7. This CDR3 is 14 amino acids long. Germline assignment: CDR1 MDHEN and CDR2 SYDVKM.

The sample holds a few counts of this clonotype. This chain uses TRBV19 with TRBJ1-1; D may be TRBD1 (5 bases). The CDR3 covers 15 residues. The V end lost 4 bases, the J end lost 7 bases, and 19 bases lay between the germline ends. From germline, CDR1 is LNHDA and CDR2 SQIVND (reference sequence). The CDR3 DNA sequence: TGTGCCAGTAGTAGGGAACAAGACAGTAAATTTGAAGCTTTCTTT. It is translated as CASSREQDSKFEAFF.

This clonotype was seen only a few times. Without the conserved terminal phenylalanine or tryptophan, this CDR3 likely stems from a read error. The chain links TRBV15 to TRBJ2-7; 10 positions agree with TRBD2. After removal of 5 bases from V and 3 bases from J, the junction contained 4 bases not matched to a gene. Germline V gene data show CDR1 as LNHNV and CDR2 as YYDKDF (reference sequence). The CDR3 is 14 residues long. CDR3 region: CATSVGTSVYEQYL. CDR3 in DNA: TGTGCCACCAGCGTCGGGACTAGCGTCTACGAGCAGTACCTC.

This clonotype was seen at least ten times. V gene TRBV7-9 combines with J gene TRBJ2-1; perhaps D is TRBD1 or TRBD2 (6 bases each). The V end lost 4 bases, the J end lost 6 bases, and 19 bases lay between the germline ends. The germline gives CDR1 SEHNR, CDR2 FQNEAQ (reference sequence). This CDR3 contains 16 residues. DNA for the CDR3: TGTGCCAGCAGCTCCCCACGGGGGCAGGTACCCAATGAGCAGTTCTTC. It yields the protein CASSSPRGQVPNEQFF. Filled out from reference TRBV7-9 and TRBJ2-1, the complete variable domain reads DTGVSQNPRHKITKRGQNVTFRCDPISEHNRLYWYRQTLGQGPEFLTYFQNEAQLEKSRLLSDRFSAERPKGSFSTLEIQRTEQGDSAMYLCASSSPRGQVPNEQFFGPGTRLTVL.

As to this clonotype: A read error may be the cause here, since a much bigger clone is one base away. The chain is built from TRBV6-2 or TRBV6-3 and TRBJ2-3, with 7 bases identical to TRBD1. Germline V gives CDR1 MNHEY, CDR2 SVGEGT. CDR3 length equals 15 residues. The CDR3 region has the DNA TGTGCCAGCAGCCCAGGGGGATACAGCACAGGTACGCAGTATTTT. This sequence encodes CASSPGGYSTGTQYF.

This clonotype was observed at least ten times. The rearrangement uses TRBV5-1 and TRBJ2-7; D unresolved. V was clipped by 4 bases and J by 6 bases, with 23 bases between them. This CDR3 spans 16 amino acids. Germline lookup yields CDR1 SGHRS and CDR2 YFSETQ. In DNA, the CDR3 is TGCGCCAGCAGCCCCAAACCTCCCCCGGAAGAAGGCGAGCAGTACTTC. This encodes CASSPKPPPEEGEQYF.

This clonotype was recorded at least ten times. The CDR3, as DNA: TGTGCCAGCAGCTCAAGTCATCGGTTACCCTACGAGCAGTACTTC. This gives the protein CASSSSHRLPYEQYF. The V gene is TRBV11-3, the J gene TRBJ2-7; no clear D. Germline loops: CDR1 SGHNT, CDR2 YENEEA. The CDR3 runs 15 residues. V was clipped by 4 bases and J by 2 bases, with 15 bases between them. Together with reference TRBV11-3 and TRBJ2-7, the CDR3 gives the full variable domain: EAGVVQSPRYKIIEKKQPVAFWCNPISGHNTLYWYLQNLGQGPELLIRYENEEAVDDSQLPKDRFSAERLKGVDSTLKIQPAELGDSAVYLCASSSSHRLPYEQYFGPGTRLTVT.

This clonotype was observed many times. Here the CDR3 DNA reads TGTGCCAGCAGACAGATAGATACGCAGTATTTT. Translation gives CASRQIDTQYF. The chain is built from TRBV6-1 and TRBJ2-3; D is unresolved. Germline CDR1 is MNHNS and CDR2 is SASEGT. Trimming removed 6 bases at V and 5 bases at J, with 6 bases between. This CDR3 has 11 amino acids.

This clonotype was counted many times. The chain couples TRBV20-1 to TRBJ2-3; D possibly corresponds to TRBD2 (5 bases). The germline V gene encodes CDR1 DFQATT and CDR2 SNEGSKA (reference sequence). V gave up 4 bases and J gave up 1 base, with 15 bases separating them. This CDR3 region has 15 residues. Written as DNA, the CDR3 is TGCAGTGCTATCCCCTGGCTAGCTGGCACAGATACGCAGTATTTT. It yields the protein CSAIPWLAGTDTQYF.

This clonotype appeared many times. The genes are TRBV3-1 and TRBJ2-2; D tentatively fits TRBD1 or TRBD2 (5 bases each). The CDR3 is made up of 14 amino acids. Per the germline V gene, CDR1 is LGHDT and CDR2 is YNNKEL (reference sequence). Trimming took 4 bases from V and 7 from J, leaving 13 bases between them. DNA of the CDR3: TGTGCCAGCAGCCTCTCCGGTGGGGGCGGGGAGCTGTTTTTT. Translating gives CASSLSGGGGELFF.

This clonotype was recorded many times. The chain has TRBV6-1 and TRBJ1-1; D gene ambiguous. The CDR3 is made up of 13 amino acids. From germline, CDR1 is MNHNS and CDR2 SASEGT. Trimming shortened V by 2 bases and J by 3 bases, and 7 bases separated the two germline ends. The CDR3 DNA sequence: TGTGCCAGCAGTGAAACGAGGGACACTGAAGCTTTCTTT. Protein sequence: CASSETRDTEAFF.

This chain connects TRBV24-1 to TRBJ2-6; 7 nucleotides agree with TRBD1. The CDR3 extends over 15 amino acids. J was trimmed by 5 bases and V by 5 bases; bases with no gene match: 5. Germline V CDR1 and CDR2: KGHDR, SFDVKD. The CDR3 reads CATSVQGVRANVLTF. Written as DNA, the CDR3 is TGTGCCACCAGTGTGCAGGGGGTGAGGGCCAACGTCCTGACTTTC.

This clonotype was picked up many times. V and J are TRBV6-1 and TRBJ1-5; D is ambiguous. The CDR3 is 13 residues long. The germline CDR1 and CDR2 sequences are MNHNS and SASEGT. With 7 bases removed from V and 0 bases from J, the gap between germline ends came to 7 bases. This CDR3 reads CASTGGSNQPQHF. CDR3 DNA sequence: TGTGCCAGCACAGGCGGTAGCAATCAGCCCCAGCATTTT.

This clonotype was seen many times. The chain couples TRBV28 to TRBJ2-2, with D possibly being TRBD1 or TRBD2 (5 bases each). V was shortened by 5 bases and J by 7 bases, with 14 bases between the two germline ends. The CDR3 runs to 14 residues. Per germline, CDR1 MDHEN and CDR2 SYDVKM. The CDR3 region has the DNA TGTGCCAGCAGTCCCCCCGGGGCCGGCGGGGAGCTGTTTTTT. Its translation: CASSPPGAGGELFF. Based on the CDR3 plus reference TRBV28 and TRBJ2-2, the full variable domain is DVKVTQSSRYLVKRTGEKVFLECVQDMDHENMFWYRQDPGLGLRLIYFSYDVKMKEKGDIPEGYSVSREKKERFSLILESASTNQTSMYLCASSPPGAGGELFFGEGSRLTVL.

This clonotype was counted at least ten times. This chain connects TRBV5-1 to TRBJ2-1; 10 bases align to TRBD1. This CDR3 has 16 residues. With 2 bases clipped from V and 8 bases from J, the junction kept 10 bases outside the gene matches. Germline values: CDR1 SGHRS, CDR2 YFSETQ. CDR3 nucleotides: TGCGCCAGCAGCTTCAAACTTAGACAGGGGGCGGATGAGCAGTTCTTC. Protein sequence: CASSFKLRQGADEQFF. Complete variable domain (other parts from reference TRBV5-1 and TRBJ2-1): KAGVTQTPRYLIKTRGQQVTLSCSPISGHRSVSWYQQTPGQGLQFLFEYFSETQRNKGNFPGRFSGRQFSNSRSEMNVSTLELGDSALYLCASSFKLRQGADEQFFGPGTRLTVL.

This clonotype was detected many times. The chain employs TRBV29-1 and TRBJ2-7, with TRBD2 identical over 10 bases. V shed 6 bases, J shed 3 bases, and the junction held 8 bases outside the gene matches. This CDR3 has 14 residues. The V gene's germline CDR1 is SQVTM and CDR2 ANQGSEA. DNA for the CDR3: TGCAGCGTGGAAACGGCTAGCGGGAGCTACGAGCAGTACTTC. Encoded protein: CSVETASGSYEQYF.

This clonotype was recorded at least ten times. The chain uses TRBV12-3 or TRBV12-4 and TRBJ2-1; D remains unclear. Between the trimmed V and J ends, which lost 6 bases and 0 bases, there was a span of 12 bases. This CDR3 has 15 residues. The CDR3 bases are TGTGCCAGCAGAACGGGCGTAACCTCCTACAATGAGCAGTTCTTC. It translates to CASRTGVTSYNEQFF.

Notes on this clonotype: Since a far larger clone is one base different, this is likely a read error. The missing conserved phenylalanine or tryptophan at the end of this CDR3 makes a read error likely. The chain couples TRBV12-3 or TRBV12-4 to TRBJ2-5; D is uncertain. Between the trimmed V and J ends, which lost 3 bases and 5 bases, there was a span of 4 bases. The CDR3 totals 11 residues. The CDR3 sequence: CASSFLETQYS. The CDR3, as DNA: TGTGCCAGCAGTTTTCTGGAGACCCAGTACTCC.

This clonotype was seen a few times. J is TRBJ1-4 and V is TRBV30; 7 bases line up with TRBD1. J lost 4 bases, V lost 6 bases, and 11 bases had no gene match. The CDR3 contains 15 residues. Germline loops: CDR1 GTSNPN, CDR2 SVGIG (reference sequence). The CDR3 DNA sequence: TGTGCCTGCCCTAAGGGAGGGGGCTTTAATGAAAAACTGTTTTTT. The encoded protein is CACPKGGGFNEKLFF.

This clonotype showed up just once. One base away lies a much larger clone, so this may be a sequencing read error. The chain combines TRBV28 with TRBJ1-1; D gene unclear. CDR1 is MDHEN and CDR2 is SYDVKM in the germline V gene. CDR3 length: 11 residues. The DNA for the CDR3 is TGTGCCTGCAGTTATGACGATAGAGCTTTCTTT. This sequence encodes CACSYDDRAFF.

The rearrangement uses TRBV6-6 and TRBJ2-1, with TRBD2 identical over 9 bases. V was pared by 0 bases and J by 4 bases, with 1 base of the junction left unmatched. Germline V gives CDR1 MNHNY, CDR2 SVGAGI (reference sequence). This CDR3 region has 15 residues. The CDR3 DNA sequence: TGTGCCAGCAGTTACTCGCGGGAGGGTTACAATGAGCAGTTCTTC. It specifies CASSYSREGYNEQFF.

In its sample, this clonotype was seen many times. The CDR3 nucleotides read TGTGCCAGCAGTACAGGGATATCCTACGAGCAGTACTTC. Amino acid sequence: CASSTGISYEQYF. This chain links TRBV6-1 with TRBJ2-7; perhaps TRBD1 as D (6 bases). The V gene lost 5 bases and the J gene lost 1 base, with 9 bases spanning the gap. CDR1 MNHNS and CDR2 SASEGT come from the germline V gene. The CDR3 runs 13 residues.